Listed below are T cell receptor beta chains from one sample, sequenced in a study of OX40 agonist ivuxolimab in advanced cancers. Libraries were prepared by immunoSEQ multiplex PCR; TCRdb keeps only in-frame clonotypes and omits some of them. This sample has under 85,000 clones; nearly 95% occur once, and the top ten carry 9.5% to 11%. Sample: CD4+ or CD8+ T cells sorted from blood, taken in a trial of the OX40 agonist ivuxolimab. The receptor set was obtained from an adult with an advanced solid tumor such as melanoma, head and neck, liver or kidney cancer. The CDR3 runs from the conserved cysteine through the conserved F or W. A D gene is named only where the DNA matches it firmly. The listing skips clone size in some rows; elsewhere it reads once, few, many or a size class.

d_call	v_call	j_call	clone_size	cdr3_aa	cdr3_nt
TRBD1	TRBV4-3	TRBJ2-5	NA	CASSRGQRGETQYF	TGCGCCAGCAGCCGGGGACAGCGAGGGGAGACCCAGTACTTC
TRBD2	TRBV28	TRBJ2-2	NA	CASKLAGTGELFF	TGTGCCAGCAAACTAGCGGGCACCGGGGAGCTGTTTTTT
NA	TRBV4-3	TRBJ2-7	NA	CASSQDRSREQYF	TGCGCCAGCAGCCAAGATCGAAGTCGCGAGCAGTACTTC
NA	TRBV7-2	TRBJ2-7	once	CASSWGHTYEQYF	TGTGCCAGCAGCTGGGGACATACCTACGAGCAGTACTTC
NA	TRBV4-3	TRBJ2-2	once	CASSQDSTNTGELFF	TGCGCCAGCAGCCAAGATTCTACGAACACCGGGGAGCTGTTTTTT
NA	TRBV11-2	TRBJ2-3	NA	CASSLMLGLLTDTQYF	TGTGCCAGCAGCTTAATGTTAGGACTACTGACAGATACGCAGTATTTT
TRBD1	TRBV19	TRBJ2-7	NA	CASSIGQETYEQYF	TGTGCCAGTAGTATTGGACAGGAGACCTACGAGCAGTACTTC
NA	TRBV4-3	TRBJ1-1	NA	CASSQDKGGNTEAFF	TGCGCCAGCAGCCAAGATAAGGGGGGGAACACTGAAGCTTTCTTT
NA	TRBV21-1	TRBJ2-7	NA	CASSKLVKNRGHEQYF	TGTGCCAGCAGCAAGTTGGTCAAAAACAGGGGCCACGAGCAGTACTTC
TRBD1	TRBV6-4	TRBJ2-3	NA	CASRAGAGGEGTQYF	TGTGCCAGCCGCGCTGGGGCAGGGGGCGAAGGTACGCAGTATTTT
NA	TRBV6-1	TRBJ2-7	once	CASSDFRSSYEQYF	TGTGCCAGCAGTGACTTTCGGAGTAGCTACGAGCAGTACTTC
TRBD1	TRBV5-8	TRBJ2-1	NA	CASSSGTVYYNEQFF	TGTGCCAGCAGCTCAGGGACAGTTTACTACAATGAGCAGTTCTTC
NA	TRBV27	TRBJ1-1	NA	CASSYTGRTEAFF	TGTGCCAGCAGTTACACAGGGAGGACTGAAGCTTTCTTT
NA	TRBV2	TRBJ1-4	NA	CARGSGRVATNEKLFF	TGTGCCAGAGGGTCCGGCCGGGTTGCAACTAATGAAAAACTGTTTTTT
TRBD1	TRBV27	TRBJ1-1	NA	CASSLSGQGARNTEAFF	TGTGCCAGCAGTTTATCGGGACAGGGGGCTCGCAACACTGAAGCTTTCTTT
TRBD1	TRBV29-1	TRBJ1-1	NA	CSAAPSDRALTEAFF	TGCAGCGCGGCACCGTCCGACAGGGCTTTAACTGAAGCTTTCTTT
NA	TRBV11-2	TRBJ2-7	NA	CASSLITGEAYF	TGTGCCAGCAGCTTAATTACAGGGGAGGCGTACTTC
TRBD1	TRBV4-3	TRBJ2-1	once	CASSQFSGGSYNEQFF	TGCGCCAGCAGCCAATTTTCAGGGGGATCCTACAATGAGCAGTTCTTC
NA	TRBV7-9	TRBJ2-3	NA	CASSSRSGDTQYF	TGTGCCAGCAGCTCTCGATCCGGAGATACGCAGTATTTT
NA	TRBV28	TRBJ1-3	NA	CASTQTRQSGNTIYF	TGTGCCAGCACCCAAACCCGGCAGTCTGGAAACACCATATATTTT
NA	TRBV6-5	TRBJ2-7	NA	CASRLSYEQYF	TGTGCCAGCAGGCTATCCTACGAGCAGTACTTC
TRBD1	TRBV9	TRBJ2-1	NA	CASNPSPGQDYNEQFF	TGTGCCAGCAACCCAAGTCCGGGACAGGACTACAATGAGCAGTTCTTC
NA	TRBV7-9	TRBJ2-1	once	CASSPEYGTPMEQFF	TGTGCCAGCAGCCCCGAGTACGGGACACCAATGGAGCAGTTCTTC
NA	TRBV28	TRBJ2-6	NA	CASSSVAGTGANVLTF	TGTGCCAGCAGTTCGGTTGCAGGCACTGGGGCCAACGTCCTGACTTTC
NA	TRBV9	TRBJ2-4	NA	CASRSPIWENIQYF	TGTGCCAGCAGAAGCCCCATCTGGGAAAACATTCAGTACTTC
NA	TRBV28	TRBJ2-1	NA	CASSLEPRQDNEQFF	TGTGCCAGCAGTTTAGAACCCCGACAGGACAATGAGCAGTTCTTC
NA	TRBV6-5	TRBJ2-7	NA	CASSQSSYEQYF	TGTGCCAGCAGCCAAAGCTCCTACGAGCAGTACTTC
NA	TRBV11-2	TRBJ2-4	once	CASSLTRAGSSRAKNIQYF	TGTGCCAGCAGCTTAACCCGGGCAGGCTCGAGTAGGGCCAAAAACATTCAGTACTTC
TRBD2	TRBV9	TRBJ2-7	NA	CASSVSGRANEQYF	TGTGCCAGCAGCGTCAGCGGGAGGGCTAACGAGCAGTACTTC
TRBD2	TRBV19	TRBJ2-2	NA	CASSIIVSAGHTGELFF	TGTGCCAGTAGTATAATAGTGTCAGCGGGACACACCGGGGAGCTGTTTTTT
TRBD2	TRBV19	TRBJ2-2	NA	CASISAGGPYTGELFF	TGTGCCAGTATTTCAGCGGGAGGGCCATACACCGGGGAGCTGTTTTTT
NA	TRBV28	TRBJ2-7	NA	CASSLTGVSSYEQYF	TGTGCCAGCAGTTTAACGGGAGTGAGCTCCTACGAGCAGTACTTC
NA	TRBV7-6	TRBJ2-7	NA	CASSLLGTAEQYF	TGTGCCAGCAGCTTACTAGGGACTGCCGAGCAGTACTTC
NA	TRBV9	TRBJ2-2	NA	CASSLNTGELFF	TGTGCCAGCAGCTTAAACACCGGGGAGCTGTTTTTT
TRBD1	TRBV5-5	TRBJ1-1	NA	CASSLDQTGSGTEAFF	TGTGCCAGCAGCTTGGACCAGACAGGGTCCGGCACTGAAGCTTTCTTT
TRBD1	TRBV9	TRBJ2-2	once	CASSVGSGGNTGELFF	TGTGCCAGCAGCGTAGGGTCAGGGGGAAATACCGGGGAGCTGTTTTTT
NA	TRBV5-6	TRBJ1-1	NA	CASSLPPGDSLFLGTEAFF	TGTGCCAGCAGCCTGCCCCCTGGGGACTCTCTATTTTTGGGCACTGAAGCTTTCTTT
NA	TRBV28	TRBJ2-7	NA	CASSSPSEGRKFYEQYF	TGTGCCAGCAGTTCCCCCTCCGAGGGGAGGAAATTCTACGAGCAGTACTTC
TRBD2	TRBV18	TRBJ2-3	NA	CASSLRVAGGSTDTQYF	TGTGCCAGCTCACTCCGAGTCGCGGGAGGGAGCACAGATACGCAGTATTTT
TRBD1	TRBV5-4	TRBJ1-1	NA	CASTGQGNTEAFF	TGTGCCAGCACCGGACAGGGGAACACTGAAGCTTTCTTT
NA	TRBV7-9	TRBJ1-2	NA	CASSLGPYGYTF	TGTGCCAGCAGCTTAGGCCCCTATGGCTACACCTTC
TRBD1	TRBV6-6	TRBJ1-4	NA	CASSYGRGLREKLFF	TGTGCCAGCAGTTACGGAAGGGGGCTGAGGGAAAAACTGTTTTTT
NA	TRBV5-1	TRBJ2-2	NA	CASSLAYAGELFF	TGCGCCAGCAGCTTGGCCTACGCCGGGGAGCTGTTTTTT
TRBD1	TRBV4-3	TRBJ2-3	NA	CASSQDHRGMTDTQYF	TGCGCCAGCAGCCAAGATCACAGGGGCATGACAGATACGCAGTATTTT
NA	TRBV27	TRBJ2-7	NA	CASSLWTGSSYEQYF	TGTGCCAGCAGTTTATGGACTGGGAGCTCCTACGAGCAGTACTTC
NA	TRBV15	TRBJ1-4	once	CATSRSQMSNEKLFF	TGTGCCACCAGCAGAAGTCAGATGTCTAATGAAAAACTGTTTTTT
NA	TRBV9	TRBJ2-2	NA	CASSVGGTGLGTGELFF	TGTGCCAGCAGCGTAGGAGGAACAGGTTTGGGTACCGGGGAGCTGTTTTTT
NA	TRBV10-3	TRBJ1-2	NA	CAIREDISGGYTF	TGTGCCATCAGGGAGGACATCTCGGGGGGCTACACCTTC
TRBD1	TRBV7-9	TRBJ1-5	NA	CASSTGATQPQHF	TGTGCCAGCAGTACAGGGGCGACTCAGCCCCAGCATTTT
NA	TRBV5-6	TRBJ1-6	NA	CASTLTGLNSPLHF	TGTGCCAGCACCCTAACAGGGCTCAATTCACCCCTCCACTTT
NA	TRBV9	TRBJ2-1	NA	CASSPLQGASSYNEQFF	TGTGCCAGCAGCCCACTACAGGGCGCCAGCTCCTACAATGAGCAGTTCTTC
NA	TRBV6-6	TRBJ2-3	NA	CASSFYQASTDTQYF	TGTGCCAGCAGTTTTTACCAAGCTAGCACAGATACGCAGTATTTT
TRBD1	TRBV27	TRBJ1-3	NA	CASRLAGGTGNTIYF	TGTGCCAGCAGGCTCGCAGGGGGCACTGGAAACACCATATATTTT
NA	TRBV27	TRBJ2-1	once	CASMLGTPYNEQFF	TGTGCCAGCATGTTAGGGACACCCTACAATGAGCAGTTCTTC
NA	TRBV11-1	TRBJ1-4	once	CASSSSGQGGEKLFF	TGTGCCAGCAGCTCCTCGGGCCAGGGAGGTGAAAAACTGTTTTTT
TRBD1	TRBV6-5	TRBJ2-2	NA	CASNPGQGLTGELFF	TGTGCCAGCAATCCCGGACAGGGTCTCACCGGGGAGCTGTTTTTT
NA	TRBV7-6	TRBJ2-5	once	CASSSYVGRGLPETQYF	TGTGCCAGCAGCTCCTACGTGGGGCGCGGATTGCCCGAGACCCAGTACTTC
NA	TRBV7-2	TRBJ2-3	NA	CASSLVSASTDTQYF	TGTGCCAGCAGCTTAGTATCAGCGAGCACAGATACGCAGTATTTT